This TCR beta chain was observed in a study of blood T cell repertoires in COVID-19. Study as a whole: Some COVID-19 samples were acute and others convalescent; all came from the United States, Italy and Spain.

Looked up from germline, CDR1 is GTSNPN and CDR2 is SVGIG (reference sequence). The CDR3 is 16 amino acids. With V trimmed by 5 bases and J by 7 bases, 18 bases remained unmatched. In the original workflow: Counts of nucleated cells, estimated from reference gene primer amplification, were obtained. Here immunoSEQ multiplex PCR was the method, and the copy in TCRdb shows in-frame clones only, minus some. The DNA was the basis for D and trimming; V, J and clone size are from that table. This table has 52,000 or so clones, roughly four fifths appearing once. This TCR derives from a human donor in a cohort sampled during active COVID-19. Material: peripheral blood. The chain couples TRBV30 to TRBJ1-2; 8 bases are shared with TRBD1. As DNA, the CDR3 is TGTGCCTGGCGCAGTCCCGGGACAGGTCTTGTGAGTGGCTACACCTTC. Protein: CAWRSPGTGLVSGYTF. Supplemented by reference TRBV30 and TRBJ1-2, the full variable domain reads SQTIHQWPATLVQPVGSPLSLECTVEGTSNPNLYWYRQAAGRGLQLLFYSVGIGQISSEVPQNLSASRPQDRQFILSSKKLLLSDSGFYLCAWRSPGTGLVSGYTFGSGTRLTVV.